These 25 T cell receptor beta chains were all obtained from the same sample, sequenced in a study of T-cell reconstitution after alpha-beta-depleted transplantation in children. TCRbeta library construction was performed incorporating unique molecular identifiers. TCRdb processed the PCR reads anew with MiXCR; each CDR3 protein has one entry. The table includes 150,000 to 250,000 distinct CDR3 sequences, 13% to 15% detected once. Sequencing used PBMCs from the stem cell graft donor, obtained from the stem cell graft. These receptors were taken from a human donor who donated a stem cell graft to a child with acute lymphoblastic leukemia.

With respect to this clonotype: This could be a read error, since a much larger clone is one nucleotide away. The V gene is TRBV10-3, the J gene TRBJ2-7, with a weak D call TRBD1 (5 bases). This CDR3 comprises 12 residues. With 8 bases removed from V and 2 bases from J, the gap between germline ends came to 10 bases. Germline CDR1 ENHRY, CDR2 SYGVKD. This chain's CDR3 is CAIGAAPYEQYF. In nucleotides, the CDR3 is TGTGCCATCGGGGCGGCCCCCTACGAGCAGTACTTC.

Here the CDR3 reads CASSPYQGSSYNEQFF. CDR3 in DNA: TGTGCCAGCTCACCATACCAGGGCAGTTCCTACAATGAGCAGTTCTTC. The chain combines TRBV18 with TRBJ2-1; D perhaps matches TRBD1 (5 bases). Germline V gives CDR1 KGHSH, CDR2 LQKENI. CDR3 length: 16 residues. The ends were cut back, 2 bases at V and 1 base at J, with 12 bases in the middle.

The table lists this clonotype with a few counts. CDR3 bases: TGTGCCAGCAGCTCAGACAGGGGGGCGATGAGGAGCGGTGAAAAACTGTTTTTT. It is translated as CASSSDRGAMRSGEKLFF. The chain joins TRBV6-4 to TRBJ1-4; 9 bases map to TRBD1. The CDR3 length is 18 residues. V trimming: 6 bases; J trimming: 7 bases; junction bases outside the gene matches: 18. Germline CDR1 and CDR2: MRHNA and SNTAGT.

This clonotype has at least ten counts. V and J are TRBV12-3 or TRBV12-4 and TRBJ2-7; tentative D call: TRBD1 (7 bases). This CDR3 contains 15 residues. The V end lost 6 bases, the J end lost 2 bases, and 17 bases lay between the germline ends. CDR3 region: CASSSGPGGTYEQYF. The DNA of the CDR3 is TGTGCCAGCAGCAGCGGGCCAGGGGGTACCTACGAGCAGTACTTC.

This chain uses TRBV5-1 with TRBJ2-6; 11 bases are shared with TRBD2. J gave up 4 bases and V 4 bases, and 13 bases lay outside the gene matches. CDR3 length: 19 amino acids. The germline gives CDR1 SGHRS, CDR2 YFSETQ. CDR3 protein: CASSPLAGGPASGANVLTF. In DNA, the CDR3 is TGCGCCAGCAGCCCATTAGCGGGAGGGCCGGCTTCGGGGGCCAACGTCCTGACTTTC.

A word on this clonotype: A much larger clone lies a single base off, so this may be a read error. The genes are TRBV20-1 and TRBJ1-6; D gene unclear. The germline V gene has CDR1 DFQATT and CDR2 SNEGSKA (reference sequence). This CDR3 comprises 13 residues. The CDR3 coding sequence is TGCATTGCTTCCGACCCGGGCCCGGCGGCCCTCCACTTT. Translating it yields CIASDPGPAALHF.

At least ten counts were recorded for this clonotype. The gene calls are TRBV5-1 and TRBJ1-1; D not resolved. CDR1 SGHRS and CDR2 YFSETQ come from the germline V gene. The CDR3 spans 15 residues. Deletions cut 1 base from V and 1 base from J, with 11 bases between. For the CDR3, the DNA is TGCGCCAGCAGCTTGAGGGCAAGCGGGAACACTGAAGCTTTCTTT. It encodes CASSLRASGNTEAFF.

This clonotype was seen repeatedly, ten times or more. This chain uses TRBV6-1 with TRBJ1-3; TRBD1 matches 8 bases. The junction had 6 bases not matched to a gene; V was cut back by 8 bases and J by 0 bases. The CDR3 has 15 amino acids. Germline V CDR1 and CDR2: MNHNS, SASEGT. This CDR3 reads CASGRQGLSGNTIYF. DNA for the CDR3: TGTGCCAGCGGCCGACAGGGGCTCTCTGGAAACACCATATATTTT.

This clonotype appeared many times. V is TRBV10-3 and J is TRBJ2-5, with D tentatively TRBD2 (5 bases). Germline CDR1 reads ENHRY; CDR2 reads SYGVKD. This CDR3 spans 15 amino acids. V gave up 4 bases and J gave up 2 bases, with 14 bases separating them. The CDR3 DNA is TGTGCCATCAGTGCGGGAATAGTACTACAAGAGACCCAGTACTTC. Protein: CAISAGIVLQETQYF.

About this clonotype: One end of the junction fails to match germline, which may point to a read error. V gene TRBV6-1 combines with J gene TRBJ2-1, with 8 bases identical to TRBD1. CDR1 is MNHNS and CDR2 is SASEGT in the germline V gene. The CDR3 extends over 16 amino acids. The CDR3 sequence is CTSSPIRGLGGNEQFF. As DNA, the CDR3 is TGTACCAGCAGTCCTATCAGGGGGCTAGGCGGAAATGAGCAGTTCTTC.

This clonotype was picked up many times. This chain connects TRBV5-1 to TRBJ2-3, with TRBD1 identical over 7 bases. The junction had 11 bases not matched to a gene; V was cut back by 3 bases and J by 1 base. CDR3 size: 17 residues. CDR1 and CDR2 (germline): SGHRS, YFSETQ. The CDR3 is CASSSPPQTGGTDTQYF. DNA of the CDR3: TGCGCCAGCAGCTCGCCCCCCCAAACAGGGGGCACAGATACGCAGTATTTT. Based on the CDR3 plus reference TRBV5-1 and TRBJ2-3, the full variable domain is KAGVTQTPRYLIKTRGQQVTLSCSPISGHRSVSWYQQTPGQGLQFLFEYFSETQRNKGNFPGRFSGRQFSNSRSEMNVSTLELGDSALYLCASSSPPQTGGTDTQYFGPGTRLTVL.

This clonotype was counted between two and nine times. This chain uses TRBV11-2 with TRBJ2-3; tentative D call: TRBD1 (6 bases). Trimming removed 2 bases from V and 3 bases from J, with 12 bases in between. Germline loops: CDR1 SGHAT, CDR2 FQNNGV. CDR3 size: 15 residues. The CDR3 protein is CASSLRGQRTDTQYF. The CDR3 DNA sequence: TGTGCCAGCAGCTTACGAGGACAGCGTACAGATACGCAGTATTTT.

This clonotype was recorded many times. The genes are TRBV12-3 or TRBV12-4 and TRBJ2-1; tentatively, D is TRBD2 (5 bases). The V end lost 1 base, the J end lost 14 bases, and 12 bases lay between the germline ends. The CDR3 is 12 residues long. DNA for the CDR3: TGTGCCAGCAGTTTAGACCTAGCCGGGGAGTTCTTC. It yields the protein CASSLDLAGEFF.

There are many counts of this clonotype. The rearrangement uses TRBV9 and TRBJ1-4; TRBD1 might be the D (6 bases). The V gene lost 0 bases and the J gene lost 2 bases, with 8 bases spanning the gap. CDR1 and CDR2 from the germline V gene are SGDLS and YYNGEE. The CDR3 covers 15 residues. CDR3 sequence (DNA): TGTGCCAGCAGCGTAGGGGGGCCGACTAATGAAAAACTGTTTTTT. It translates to CASSVGGPTNEKLFF. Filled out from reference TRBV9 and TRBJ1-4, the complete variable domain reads DSGVTQTPKHLITATGQRVTLRCSPRSGDLSVYWYQQSLDQGLQFLIQYYNGEERAKGNILERFSAQQFPDLHSELNLSSLELGDSALYFCASSVGGPTNEKLFFGSGTQLSVL.

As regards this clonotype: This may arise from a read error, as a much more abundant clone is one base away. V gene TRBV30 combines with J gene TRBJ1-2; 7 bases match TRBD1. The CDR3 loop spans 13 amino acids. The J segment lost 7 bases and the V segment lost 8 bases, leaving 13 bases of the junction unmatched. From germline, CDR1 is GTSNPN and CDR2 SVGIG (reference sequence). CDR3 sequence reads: CAREEGAGCGYTF. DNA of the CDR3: TGTGCCCGCGAGGAGGGGGCTGGCTGTGGCTACACCTTC. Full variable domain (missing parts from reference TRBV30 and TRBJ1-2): SQTIHQWPATLVQPVGSPLSLECTVEGTSNPNLYWYRQAAGRGLQLLFYSVGIGQISSEVPQNLSASRPQDRQFILSSKKLLLSDSGFYLCAREEGAGCGYTFGSGTRLTVV.

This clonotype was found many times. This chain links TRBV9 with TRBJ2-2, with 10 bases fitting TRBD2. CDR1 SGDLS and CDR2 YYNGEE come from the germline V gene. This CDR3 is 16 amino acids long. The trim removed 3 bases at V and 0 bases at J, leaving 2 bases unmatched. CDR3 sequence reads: CASSGLAGANTGELFF. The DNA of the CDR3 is TGTGCCAGCAGCGGCCTAGCGGGGGCGAACACCGGGGAGCTGTTTTTT.

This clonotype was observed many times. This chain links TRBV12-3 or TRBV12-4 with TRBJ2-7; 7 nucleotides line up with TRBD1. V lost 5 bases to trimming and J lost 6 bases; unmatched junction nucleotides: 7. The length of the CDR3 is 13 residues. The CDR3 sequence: CASSTIQGSEQYF. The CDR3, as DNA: TGTGCCAGCAGTACCATACAGGGGAGCGAGCAGTACTTC.

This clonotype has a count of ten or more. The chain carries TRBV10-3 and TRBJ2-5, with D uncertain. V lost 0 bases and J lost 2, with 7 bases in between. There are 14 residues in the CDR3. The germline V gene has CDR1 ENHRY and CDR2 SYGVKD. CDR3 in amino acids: CAISESISQETQYF. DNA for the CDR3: TGTGCCATCAGTGAGTCGATCTCACAAGAGACCCAGTACTTC.

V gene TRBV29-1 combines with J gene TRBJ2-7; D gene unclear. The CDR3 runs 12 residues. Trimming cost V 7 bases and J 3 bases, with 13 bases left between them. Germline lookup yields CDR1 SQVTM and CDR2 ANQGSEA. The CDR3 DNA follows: TGCAGCGCCTTGAAGTCAGGCTACGAGCAGTACTTC. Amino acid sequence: CSALKSGYEQYF.

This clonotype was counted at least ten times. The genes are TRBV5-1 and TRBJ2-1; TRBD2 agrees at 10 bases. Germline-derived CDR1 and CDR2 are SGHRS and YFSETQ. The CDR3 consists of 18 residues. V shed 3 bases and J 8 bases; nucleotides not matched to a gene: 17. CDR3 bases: TGCGCCAGCAGCTCCATTGGACCTGGGAGCGGGAGGGCCCATGAGCAGTTCTTC. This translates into CASSSIGPGSGRAHEQFF.

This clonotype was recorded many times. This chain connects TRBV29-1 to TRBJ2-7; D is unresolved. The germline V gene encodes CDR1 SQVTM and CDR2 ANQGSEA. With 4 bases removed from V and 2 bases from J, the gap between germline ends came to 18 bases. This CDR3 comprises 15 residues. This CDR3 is CSVVPERTATYEQYF. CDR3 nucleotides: TGCAGCGTTGTCCCGGAACGGACGGCTACCTACGAGCAGTACTTC.

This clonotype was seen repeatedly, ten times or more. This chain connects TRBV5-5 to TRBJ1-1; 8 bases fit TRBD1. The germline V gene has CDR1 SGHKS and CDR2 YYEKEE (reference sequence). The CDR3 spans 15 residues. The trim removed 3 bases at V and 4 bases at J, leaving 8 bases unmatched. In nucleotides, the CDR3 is TGTGCCAGCAGCTCCCAAGCAACAGGGGGCACTGAAGCTTTCTTT. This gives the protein CASSSQATGGTEAFF.

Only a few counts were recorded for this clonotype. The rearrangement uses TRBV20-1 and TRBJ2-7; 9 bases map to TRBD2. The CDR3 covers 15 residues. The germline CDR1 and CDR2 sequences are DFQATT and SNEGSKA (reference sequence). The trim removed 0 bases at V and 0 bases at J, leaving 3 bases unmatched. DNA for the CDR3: TGCAGTGCTAGAGAGACTAGCGGCGGCTCCTACGAGCAGTACTTC. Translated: CSARETSGGSYEQYF.

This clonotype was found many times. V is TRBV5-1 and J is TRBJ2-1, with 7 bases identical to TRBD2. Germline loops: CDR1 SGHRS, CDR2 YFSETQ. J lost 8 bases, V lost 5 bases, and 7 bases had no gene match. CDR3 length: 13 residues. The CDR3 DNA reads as TGCGCCAGCAGGCGGGAGATAAGCGATGAGCAGTTCTTC. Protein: CASRREISDEQFF.

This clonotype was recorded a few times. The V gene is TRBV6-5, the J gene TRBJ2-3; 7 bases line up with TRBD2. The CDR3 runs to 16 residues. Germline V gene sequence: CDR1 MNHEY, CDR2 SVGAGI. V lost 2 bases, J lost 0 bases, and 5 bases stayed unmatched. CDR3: CASSYRPSGSTDTQYF. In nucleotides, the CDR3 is TGTGCCAGCAGTTACCGTCCTAGCGGTAGCACAGATACGCAGTATTTT.